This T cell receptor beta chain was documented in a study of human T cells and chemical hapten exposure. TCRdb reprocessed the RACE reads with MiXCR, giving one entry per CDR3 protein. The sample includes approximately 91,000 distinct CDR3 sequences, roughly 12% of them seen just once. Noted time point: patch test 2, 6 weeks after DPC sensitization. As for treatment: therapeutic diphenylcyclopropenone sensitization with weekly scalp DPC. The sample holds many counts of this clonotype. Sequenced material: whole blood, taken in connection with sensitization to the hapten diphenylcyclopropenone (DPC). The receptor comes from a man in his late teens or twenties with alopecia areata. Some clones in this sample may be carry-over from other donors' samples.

The CDR3 protein is CASSLPGLNTEAFF. In nucleotides, the CDR3 is TGCGCCAGCAGCTTACCGGGACTGAACACTGAAGCTTTCTTT. The V gene is TRBV5-1, the J gene TRBJ1-1; the D gene is possibly TRBD1 (5 bases). The germline CDR1 and CDR2 sequences are SGHRS and YFSETQ. The CDR3 is 14 amino acids. Trimming took off 2 bases at V and 0 bases at J, with 8 bases between the two ends. Complete variable domain (other parts from reference TRBV5-1 and TRBJ1-1): KAGVTQTPRYLIKTRGQQVTLSCSPISGHRSVSWYQQTPGQGLQFLFEYFSETQRNKGNFPGRFSGRQFSNSRSEMNVSTLELGDSALYLCASSLPGLNTEAFFGQGTRLTVV.